This record looks at one T cell receptor (beta chain) sequence and its context. In this sample, this clonotype turned up a few times. The antigen it binds to is not known. Qualities for individual bases were not recorded, and no much larger clone is one base off. Libraries were made using PCR. The instrument was an Illumina HiSeq 2500. TCR libraries were prepared with molecular barcoding, using unique molecular identifiers to normalize TCRbeta repertoire quantification. TCRdb reran the public reads through fastp at Q25 and MiXCR, keeping productive beta chains. CDR3 protein sequences are deduplicated, and each keeps its most common genes and DNA. The table for this sample lists about 640,000 distinct CDR3 sequences; approximately 13% of them were counted only once. The ten largest clones add up to approximately 2% of the sample. The sample originates from a study of T-cell reconstitution after alpha-beta-depleted transplantation in children (dated by TCRdb to about 2016). Turning to the overall study: The study quantitatively tracked T-cell immune reconstitution after TCRalphabeta/CD19-depleted allogeneic hematopoietic cell transplantation in children using TCR repertoire profiling. Overall study results and their limits: Over subsequent months, a decline in hyperexpanded clone frequencies was noted, and after one year, T-cell counts and TCRbeta diversity were mostly ascribed to newly produced T cells. Apparently early alphabetaT-cell count recovery about two months after transplant reportedly relied on only several hundred rapidly expanded clones derived from non-depleted graft cells. In some patients, the high TCRbeta diversity seen at day 60 was put down to recipient T cells and intrathymic progenitors that had survived conditioning.

The treatment or condition label on this specimen signifies: allogeneic hematopoietic cell transplantation with graft depleted of TCRalphabeta T cells and CD19 B cells. TCRalphabeta/CD19-depleted allogeneic hematopoietic cell grafts were given to the transplant recipients, all of whom were children. Inclusive of the bounding cysteine and phenylalanine, the CDR3 is 14 residues long. Solely the CDR3 DNA is kept, with 42 bases framed from the first base. The germline V gene sets CDR1 to MNHEY and CDR2 to SVGEGT. V is clipped by 1 base and J by 5 bases, and the sequence between their germline boundaries is 9 bases long.

This clonotype originated in a male patient under 18 who had a stem cell transplant for acute myeloid leukemia, so the T cells may come from the graft donor. Source: PBMCs, mostly from graft donor cells, taken 360 days after TCRalphabeta/CD19-depleted stem cell transplant. The V and J segments used are TRBV6-2 or TRBV6-3 and TRBJ2-1; confidence is insufficient to name the D gene. CDR3 loop: CASSYFTPNNEQFF. The nucleotide sequence is given as TGTGCCAGCAGTTACTTCACACCCAACAATGAGCAGTTCTTC.